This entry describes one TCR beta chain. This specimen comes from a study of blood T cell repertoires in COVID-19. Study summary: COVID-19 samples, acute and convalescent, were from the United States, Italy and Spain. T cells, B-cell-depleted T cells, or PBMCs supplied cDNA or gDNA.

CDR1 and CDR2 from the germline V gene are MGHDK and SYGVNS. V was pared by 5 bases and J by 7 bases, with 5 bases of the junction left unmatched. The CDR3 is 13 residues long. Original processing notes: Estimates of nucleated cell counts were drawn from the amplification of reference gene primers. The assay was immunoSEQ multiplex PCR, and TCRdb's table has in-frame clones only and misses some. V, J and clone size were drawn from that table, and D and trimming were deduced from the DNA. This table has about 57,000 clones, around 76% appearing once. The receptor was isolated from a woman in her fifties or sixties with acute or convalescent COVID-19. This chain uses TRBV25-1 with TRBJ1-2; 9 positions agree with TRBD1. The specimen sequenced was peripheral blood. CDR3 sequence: CASSMGTGFGYTF. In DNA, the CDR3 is TGTGCCAGCAGTATGGGGACAGGGTTTGGCTACACCTTC.